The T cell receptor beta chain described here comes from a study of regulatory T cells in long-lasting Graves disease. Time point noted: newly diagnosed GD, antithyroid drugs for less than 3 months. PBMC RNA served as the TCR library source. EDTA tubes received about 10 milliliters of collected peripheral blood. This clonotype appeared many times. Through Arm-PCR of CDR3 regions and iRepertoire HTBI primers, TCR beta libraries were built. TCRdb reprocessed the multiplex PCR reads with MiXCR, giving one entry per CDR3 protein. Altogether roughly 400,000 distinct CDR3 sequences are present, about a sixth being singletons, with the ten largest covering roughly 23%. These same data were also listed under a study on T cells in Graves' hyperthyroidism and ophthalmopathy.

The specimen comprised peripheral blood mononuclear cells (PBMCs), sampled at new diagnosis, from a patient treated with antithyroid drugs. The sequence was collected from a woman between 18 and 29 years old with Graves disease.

The CDR3 spells CAIRPGSEKDSNQPQHF. DNA of the CDR3: TGTGCCATCAGGCCCGGGTCAGAGAAAGATAGCAATCAGCCCCAGCATTTT. The rearrangement links TRBV10-3 to TRBJ1-5, with D hard to call. There are 17 residues in the CDR3. V lost 6 bases and J 0 bases, leaving 18 bases between the germline ends. Germline CDR1 ENHRY, CDR2 SYGVKD.